This T cell receptor beta chain was documented in a study of graft-versus-host responses after intestinal transplantation. Clones were read by immunoSEQ multiplex PCR, and TCRdb kept only the in-frame ones, dropping some. The sample consists of 80,000 to 90,000 clones, just under 95% of them appearing once. This clone has only one observation. Antigen specificity is unknown. Germline values: CDR1 SQVTM, CDR2 ANQGSEA. This CDR3 spans 14 amino acids. Trimming shortened V by 6 bases and J by 5 bases, and 19 bases separated the two germline ends. J is TRBJ2-5 and V is TRBV29-1, with D perhaps TRBD1 or TRBD2 (5 bases each). Sequencing was performed on unstimulated CD4+ T cells sorted from spleen or lymph node cells, taken before intestinal transplant. This clonotype originated in a human donor who received an intestinal transplant. CDR3 DNA: TGCAGCGTGGACATGGGAGCGAGGTGGGAGACCCAGTACTTC. Translated, it gives CSVDMGARWETQYF.